The 12 T cell receptor beta chains in this list originate from one sample, sequenced in a study of blood T cell repertoires in COVID-19. TCRdb's table, derived via immunoSEQ multiplex PCR, lists solely in-frame clones and lacks some. Of about 110,000 clones listed, less than 80% are singletons. The specimen sequenced was peripheral blood. These TCRs come from a man in his 70s with active or convalescent COVID-19.

The J gene is TRBJ1-6, the V gene TRBV28; 7 bases match TRBD1. CDR1 and CDR2 (germline): MDHEN, SYDVKM. V dropped 7 bases and J dropped 7; count of bases not matched to a gene: 7. This CDR3 is 14 amino acids long. CDR3 DNA: TGTGCCAGCATTACCGGGACAGCCAATTCACCCCTCCACTTT. This codes for CASITGTANSPLHF.

The J gene is TRBJ1-2, the V gene TRBV5-6; 7 bases are shared with TRBD1. This CDR3 contains 13 residues. Trimming removed 4 bases from V and 4 bases from J; junction bases left unmatched: 4. Per the germline V gene, CDR1 is SGHDT and CDR2 is YYEEEE. The DNA for the CDR3 is TGTGCCAGCAGCCCGGACAGGTCCTATGGCTACACCTTC. Translation: CASSPDRSYGYTF.

The J gene is TRBJ2-5, the V gene TRBV10-2, with D tentatively TRBD2 (7 bases). With 5 bases removed from V and 0 bases from J, the gap between germline ends came to 13 bases. There are 15 residues in the CDR3. Germline lookup yields CDR1 WSHSY and CDR2 SAAADI. The CDR3 here is CASSSGRGNQETQYF. The CDR3 DNA sequence: TGCGCCAGCAGTTCAGGGAGGGGGAACCAAGAGACCCAGTACTTC.

In its sample, this clone was seen once. This sequence joins TRBV5-5 and TRBJ2-1; 9 bases line up with TRBD2. The CDR3 extends over 18 amino acids. The germline V gene encodes CDR1 SGHKS and CDR2 YYEKEE (reference sequence). J gave up 4 bases and V 2 bases, and 13 bases lay outside the gene matches. CDR3 sequence reads: CASSLLAGSGGYYNEQFF. Here the CDR3 DNA reads TGTGCCAGCAGCTTACTAGCGGGCTCCGGGGGATATTACAATGAGCAGTTCTTC.

This clone was seen just once. The CDR3 spells CASSLLPGHEAVGAFF. DNA for the CDR3: TGTGCCAGCAGCTTGTTGCCCGGACACGAGGCTGTGGGAGCTTTCTTT. The chain combines TRBV7-6 with TRBJ1-1; weak D call: TRBD1 (5 bases). The CDR3 contains 16 residues. Trimming took off 3 bases at V and 10 bases at J, with 24 bases between the two ends. The germline V gene has CDR1 SGHVS and CDR2 FNYEAQ.

V and J are TRBV6-4 and TRBJ1-1, with D possibly being TRBD1 (5 bases). Germline CDR1 MRHNA, CDR2 SNTAGT. The ends were cut back, 6 bases at V and 0 bases at J, with 8 bases in the middle. This CDR3 has 13 amino acids. The CDR3 region has the DNA TGTGCCAGCAGAGGACATATGAACACTGAAGCTTTCTTT. Encoded protein: CASRGHMNTEAFF.

The gene calls are TRBV20-1 and TRBJ2-1; 8 bases map to TRBD2. V gave up 3 bases and J gave up 4 bases; unmatched junction bases: 5. Germline CDR1 is DFQATT and CDR2 is SNEGSKA (reference sequence). This CDR3 contains 14 residues. CDR3 sequence reads: CSASGTSGYNEQFF. The DNA for the CDR3 is TGCAGTGCTAGTGGTACTAGCGGATACAATGAGCAGTTCTTC.

As to this clone: One end of the junction is discordant with germline, which a read error may explain. This chain uses TRBV7-7 with TRBJ2-2; D is unclear. CDR1 is SSHAT, CDR2 FNYEAQ, per germline (reference sequence). The CDR3 runs 12 residues. The CDR3 DNA follows: TGTGCTAGCAGCTCGGACACCGGGGAGCTGTTTTTT. It yields the protein CASSSDTGELFF.

The chain combines TRBV24-1 with TRBJ2-1, with TRBD1 matching over 10 bases. The trim removed 0 bases at V and 4 bases at J, leaving 2 bases unmatched. The germline CDR1 and CDR2 sequences are KGHDR and SFDVKD. The CDR3 totals 16 residues. CDR3 loop: CATSDLGTGAYNEQFF. The CDR3 DNA sequence: TGTGCCACCAGTGATTTGGGGACAGGGGCTTACAATGAGCAGTTCTTC.

The J gene is TRBJ2-7, the V gene TRBV2, with D possibly TRBD2 on 7 matching bases. V was cut by 3 bases and J by 1 base, with 10 bases left in between. CDR1 and CDR2 from the germline V gene are SNHLY and FYNNEI. CDR3 size: 14 residues. CDR3 DNA sequence: TGTGCCAGCAGTGATAAGGGGGGGTCCTACGAGCAGTACTTC. It encodes CASSDKGGSYEQYF.

V is TRBV5-6 and J is TRBJ2-5; TRBD2 might be the D (5 bases). Germline V gene data show CDR1 as SGHDT and CDR2 as YYEEEE. V dropped 4 bases and J dropped 5 bases, with 12 bases sitting between them. CDR3 length: 13 amino acids. CDR3 sequence reads: CASSVSLEETQYF. As DNA, the CDR3 is TGTGCCAGCAGCGTCTCACTAGAGGAGACCCAGTACTTC.

This chain's CDR3 is CASSHGQNQPQHF. DNA for the CDR3: TGTGCCAGCAGCCACGGACAGAATCAGCCCCAGCATTTT. The chain links TRBV12-3 or TRBV12-4 to TRBJ1-5; TRBD1 might be the D (6 bases). The CDR3 consists of 13 residues. V lost 6 bases to trimming and J lost 4 bases, with 10 bases between them.